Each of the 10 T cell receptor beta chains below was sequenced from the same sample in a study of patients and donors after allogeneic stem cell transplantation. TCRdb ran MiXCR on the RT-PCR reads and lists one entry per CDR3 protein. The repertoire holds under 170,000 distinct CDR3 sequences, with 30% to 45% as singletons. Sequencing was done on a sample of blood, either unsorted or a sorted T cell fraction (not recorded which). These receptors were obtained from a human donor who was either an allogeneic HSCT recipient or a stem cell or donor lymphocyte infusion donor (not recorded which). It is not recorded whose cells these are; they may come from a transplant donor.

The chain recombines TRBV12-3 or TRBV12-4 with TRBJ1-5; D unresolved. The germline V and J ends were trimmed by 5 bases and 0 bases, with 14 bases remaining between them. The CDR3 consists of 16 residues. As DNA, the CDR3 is TGTGCCAGCAGTGCCTCGGGAGCTAGTAGCAATCAGCCCCAGCATTTT. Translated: CASSASGASSNQPQHF.

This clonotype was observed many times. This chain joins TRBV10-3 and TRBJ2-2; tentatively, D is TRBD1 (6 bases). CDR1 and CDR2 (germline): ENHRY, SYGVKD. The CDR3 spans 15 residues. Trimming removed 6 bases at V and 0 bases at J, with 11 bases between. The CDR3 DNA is TGTGCCATCAGGGCGGACAGTACGAACACCGGGGAGCTGTTTTTT. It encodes CAIRADSTNTGELFF.

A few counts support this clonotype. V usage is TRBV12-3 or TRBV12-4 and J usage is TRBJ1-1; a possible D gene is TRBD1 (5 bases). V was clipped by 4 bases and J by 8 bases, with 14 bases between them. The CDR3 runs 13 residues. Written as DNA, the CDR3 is TGTGCCAGCAGTTCCGCCGCGGGGACGGAAGCTTTCTTT. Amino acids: CASSSAAGTEAFF.

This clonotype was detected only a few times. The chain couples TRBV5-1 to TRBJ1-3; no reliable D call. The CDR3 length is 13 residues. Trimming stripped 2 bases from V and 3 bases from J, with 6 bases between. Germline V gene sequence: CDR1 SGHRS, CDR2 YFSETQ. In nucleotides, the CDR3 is TGCGCCAGCAGCTTCTTGCGTGGAAACACCATATATTTT. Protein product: CASSFLRGNTIYF. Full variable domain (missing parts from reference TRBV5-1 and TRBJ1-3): KAGVTQTPRYLIKTRGQQVTLSCSPISGHRSVSWYQQTPGQGLQFLFEYFSETQRNKGNFPGRFSGRQFSNSRSEMNVSTLELGDSALYLCASSFLRGNTIYFGEGSWLTVV.

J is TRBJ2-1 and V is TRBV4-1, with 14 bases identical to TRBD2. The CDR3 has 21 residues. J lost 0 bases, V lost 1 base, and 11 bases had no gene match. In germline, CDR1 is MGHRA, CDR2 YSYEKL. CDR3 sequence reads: CASSQVSGTGLAGGSYNEQFF. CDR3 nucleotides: TGCGCCAGCAGCCAAGTTTCAGGGACCGGACTAGCGGGGGGCTCCTACAATGAGCAGTTCTTC.

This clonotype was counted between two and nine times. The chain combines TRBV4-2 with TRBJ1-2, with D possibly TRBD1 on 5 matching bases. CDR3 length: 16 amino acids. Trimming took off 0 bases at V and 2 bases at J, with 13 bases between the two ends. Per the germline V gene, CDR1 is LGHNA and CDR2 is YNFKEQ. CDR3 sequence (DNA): TGTGCCAGCAGCCAAGATGATTCGGGGGGGAACTATGGCTACACCTTC. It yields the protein CASSQDDSGGNYGYTF.

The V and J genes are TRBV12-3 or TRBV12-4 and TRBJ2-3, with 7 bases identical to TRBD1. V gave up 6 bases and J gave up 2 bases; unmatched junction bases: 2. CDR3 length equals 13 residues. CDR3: CASRTGATDTQYF. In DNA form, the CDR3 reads TGTGCCAGCAGAACAGGGGCCACAGATACGCAGTATTTT.

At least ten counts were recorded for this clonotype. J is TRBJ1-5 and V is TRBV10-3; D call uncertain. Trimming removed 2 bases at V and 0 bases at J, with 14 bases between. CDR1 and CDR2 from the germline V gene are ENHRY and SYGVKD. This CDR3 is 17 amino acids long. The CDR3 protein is CAISETSYGYSNQPQHF. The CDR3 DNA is TGTGCCATCAGTGAGACGAGTTACGGCTATAGCAATCAGCCCCAGCATTTT.

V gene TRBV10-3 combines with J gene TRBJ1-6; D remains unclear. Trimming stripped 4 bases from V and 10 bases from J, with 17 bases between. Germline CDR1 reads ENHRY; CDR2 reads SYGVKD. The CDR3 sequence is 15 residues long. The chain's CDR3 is CAISATDLLRSPLHF. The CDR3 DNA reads TGTGCCATCAGTGCAACGGACCTTTTAAGGTCACCCCTCCACTTT.

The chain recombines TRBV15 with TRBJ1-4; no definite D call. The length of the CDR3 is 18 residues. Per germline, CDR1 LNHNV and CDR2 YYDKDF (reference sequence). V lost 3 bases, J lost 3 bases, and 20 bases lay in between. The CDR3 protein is CATSRTKGQGISNEKLFF. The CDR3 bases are TGTGCCACCAGCAGGACGAAGGGCCAAGGAATTTCTAATGAAAAACTGTTTTTT.